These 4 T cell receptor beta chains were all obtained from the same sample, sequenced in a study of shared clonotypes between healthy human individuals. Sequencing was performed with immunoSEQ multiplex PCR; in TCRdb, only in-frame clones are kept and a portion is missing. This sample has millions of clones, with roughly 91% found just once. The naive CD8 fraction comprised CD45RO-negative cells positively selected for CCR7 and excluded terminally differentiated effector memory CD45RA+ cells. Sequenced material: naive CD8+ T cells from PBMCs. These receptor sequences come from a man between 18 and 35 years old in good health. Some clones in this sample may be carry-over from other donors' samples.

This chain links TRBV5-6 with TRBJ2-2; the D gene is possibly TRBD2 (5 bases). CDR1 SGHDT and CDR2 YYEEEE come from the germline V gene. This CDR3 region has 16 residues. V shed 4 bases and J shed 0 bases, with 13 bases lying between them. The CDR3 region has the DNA TGTGCCAGCAGCGGAGGAACCCTAGCGAACACCGGGGAGCTGTTTTTT. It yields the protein CASSGGTLANTGELFF.

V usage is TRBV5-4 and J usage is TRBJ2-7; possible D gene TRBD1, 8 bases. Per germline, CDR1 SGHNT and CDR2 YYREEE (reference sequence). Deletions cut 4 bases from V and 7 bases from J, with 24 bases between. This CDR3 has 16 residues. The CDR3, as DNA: TGTGCCAGCAGCATACCCGGACAGGGAGGGTCGAGGGAGCAGTACTTC. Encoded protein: CASSIPGQGGSREQYF. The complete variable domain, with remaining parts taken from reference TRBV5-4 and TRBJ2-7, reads ETGVTQSPTHLIKTRGQQVTLRCSSQSGHNTVSWYQQALGQGPQFIFQYYREEENGRGNFPPRFSGLQFPNYSSELNVNALELDDSALYLCASSIPGQGGSREQYFGPGTRLTVT.

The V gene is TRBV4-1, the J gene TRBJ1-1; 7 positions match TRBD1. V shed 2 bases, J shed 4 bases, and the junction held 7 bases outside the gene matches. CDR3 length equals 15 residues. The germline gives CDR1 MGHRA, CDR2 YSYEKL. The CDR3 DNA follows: TGCGCCAGCAGCCAAAATGCAGGGGGGAGCACTGAAGCTTTCTTT. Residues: CASSQNAGGSTEAFF.

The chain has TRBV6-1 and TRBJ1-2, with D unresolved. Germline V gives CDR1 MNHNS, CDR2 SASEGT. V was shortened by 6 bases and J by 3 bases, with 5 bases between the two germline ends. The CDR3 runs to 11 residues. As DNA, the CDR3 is TGTGCCAGCAGGGTTTACTATGGCTACACCTTC. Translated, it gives CASRVYYGYTF.